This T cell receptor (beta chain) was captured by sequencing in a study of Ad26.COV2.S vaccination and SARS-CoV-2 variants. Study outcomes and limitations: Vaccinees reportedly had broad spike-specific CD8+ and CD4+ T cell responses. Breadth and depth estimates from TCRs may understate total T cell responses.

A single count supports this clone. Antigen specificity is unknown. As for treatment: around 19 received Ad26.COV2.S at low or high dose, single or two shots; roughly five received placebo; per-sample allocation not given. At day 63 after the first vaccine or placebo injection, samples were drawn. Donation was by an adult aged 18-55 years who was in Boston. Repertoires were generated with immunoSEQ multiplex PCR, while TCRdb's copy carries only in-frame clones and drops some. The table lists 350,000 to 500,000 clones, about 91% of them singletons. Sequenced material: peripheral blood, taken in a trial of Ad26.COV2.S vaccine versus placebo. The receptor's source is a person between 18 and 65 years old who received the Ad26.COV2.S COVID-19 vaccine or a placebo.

CDR3 region: CASSRSGRDTEAFF. For the CDR3, the DNA is TGTGCCAGCAGCCGATCGGGACGGGACACTGAAGCTTTCTTT. This chain links TRBV7-9 with TRBJ1-1, with D perhaps matching TRBD1 (5 bases). Germline V gives CDR1 SEHNR, CDR2 FQNEAQ (reference sequence). Trimming cost V 5 bases and J 3 bases, with 13 bases left between them. This CDR3 region has 14 residues.